This passage covers 13 T cell receptor beta chains from one sample sequenced in a study of vaccination effects on CD4 cells after COVID-19. Assay: immunoSEQ multiplex PCR; the TCRdb copy retains only in-frame clones and omits some. The table records tens of thousands of clones, 60% to 75% of them present only once. Pools of viral peptides were used by the ViraFEST assay to expand antigen-specific CD4+ T cells ahead of sequencing. An approximately nine-day culture period preceded the isolation of CD4+ T cells. People in the vaccine group had not been infected with SARS-CoV-2 before, and their nucleocapsid antibodies were negative. No cognate antigen is known for these TCRs. This specimen was CD4+ T cells from PBMCs cultured with HCoV-OC43 spike peptides, taken before COVID-19 vaccination. The subset: HCoV-OC43 spike overlapping peptide pool stimulation. These receptors were obtained from a human donor who received a COVID-19 vaccine.

The J gene is TRBJ2-1, the V gene TRBV28, with TRBD2 matching 8 bases. Trimming at V came to 8 bases and at J to 0 bases, leaving 15 bases not matched to a gene. The CDR3 contains 18 residues. Germline V gives CDR1 MDHEN, CDR2 SYDVKM. Here the CDR3 reads CASAKWVGSGSSYNEQFF. CDR3 nucleotides: TGTGCCAGCGCCAAGTGGGTGGGAAGCGGGAGCTCCTACAATGAGCAGTTCTTC.

This chain links TRBV5-1 with TRBJ1-5; TRBD1 is a possible D gene (5 bases). Per germline, CDR1 SGHRS and CDR2 YFSETQ. The CDR3 loop spans 14 amino acids. V lost 0 bases, J lost 4 bases, and 8 bases lay in between. The CDR3 region is CASSLGDLNQPQHF. Here the CDR3 DNA reads TGCGCCAGCAGCTTGGGGGACCTAAATCAGCCCCAGCATTTT.

The chain employs TRBV6-5 and TRBJ2-1; 9 positions agree with TRBD1. V was clipped by 5 bases and J by 2 bases; unmatched bases: 4. The CDR3 runs 15 residues. Germline lookup yields CDR1 MNHEY and CDR2 SVGAGI. The CDR3 DNA reads TGTGCCAGCAGTCGCCGACAGGGGGCCTACAATGAGCAGTTCTTC. It is translated as CASSRRQGAYNEQFF.

The chain employs TRBV6-5 and TRBJ1-1; the match to TRBD1 covers 11 bases. The J segment lost 4 bases and the V segment lost 2 bases, leaving 3 bases of the junction unmatched. Germline V gene sequence: CDR1 MNHEY, CDR2 SVGAGI. The CDR3 is 15 amino acids. The DNA of the CDR3 is TGTGCCAGCAGTTACCGGGACAGGGGGGGCACTGAAGCTTTCTTT. Translated: CASSYRDRGGTEAFF.

V usage is TRBV6-5 and J usage is TRBJ1-2; D might be TRBD1 (5 bases). V lost 2 bases and J lost 4, with 14 bases in between. Germline-derived CDR1 and CDR2 are MNHEY and SVGAGI. The CDR3 is made up of 15 amino acids. CDR3 residues: CASSYPGRGSYGYTF. DNA for the CDR3: TGTGCCAGCAGTTACCCGGGGAGGGGATCCTATGGCTACACCTTC.

The rearrangement links TRBV3-1 (or the pseudogene TRBV3-2) to TRBJ1-1; a weak D match, TRBD1 (6 bases). This CDR3 is built from 12 residues. Trimming shortened V by 6 bases and J by 4 bases, and 9 bases separated the two germline ends. Germline CDR1 is LGHDT and CDR2 is YNNKEL (reference sequence). The CDR3 sequence: CASSDRFTEAFF. The CDR3 DNA sequence: TGTGCCAGCAGTGACAGGTTCACTGAAGCTTTCTTT.

The V call is TRBV3-1 (or the pseudogene TRBV3-2), the J call TRBJ2-1, with 7 bases that match TRBD1. CDR1 and CDR2 from the germline V gene are LGHDT and YNNKEL (reference sequence). V trimming: 1 base; J trimming: 1 base; junction bases outside the gene matches: 7. CDR3 length: 17 residues. CDR3 in DNA: TGTGCCAGCAGCCAAGGCCCTGGGGACAGTTCCTACAATGAGCAGTTCTTC. This codes for CASSQGPGDSSYNEQFF.

This clone was observed a handful of times. This chain connects TRBV7-9 to TRBJ2-1, with 9 bases matching TRBD1. The CDR3 has 14 amino acids. Germline V gene data show CDR1 as SEHNR and CDR2 as FQNEAQ (reference sequence). Trimming took 1 base from V and 6 from J; bases not matched to a gene: 1. This chain's CDR3 is CASSLETGGNEQFF. The CDR3 DNA follows: TGTGCCAGCAGCTTAGAGACAGGGGGCAATGAGCAGTTCTTC.

This chain uses TRBV6-5 with TRBJ2-3, with D possibly TRBD1 on 5 matching bases. Trimming stripped 8 bases from V and 2 bases from J, with 11 bases between. CDR1 is MNHEY and CDR2 is SVGAGI in the germline V gene. The CDR3 consists of 13 residues. The CDR3 protein is CASLDSNTDTQYF. DNA of the CDR3: TGTGCCAGCCTTGACAGTAACACAGATACGCAGTATTTT.

The J gene is TRBJ2-5, the V gene TRBV10-3; 10 nucleotides align to TRBD2. With V trimmed by 6 bases and J by 4 bases, 5 bases remained unmatched. Germline V lookup: CDR1 ENHRY, CDR2 SYGVKD. The CDR3 totals 14 residues. The CDR3 region has the DNA TGTGCCATCAGGAGCGGGGGGGTCTCAGAGACCCAGTACTTC. As protein: CAIRSGGVSETQYF.

The chain uses TRBV29-1 and TRBJ1-1; perhaps TRBD1 as D (5 bases). With 0 bases removed from V and 0 bases from J, the gap between germline ends came to 20 bases. The CDR3 is 18 amino acids. The V gene's germline CDR1 is SQVTM and CDR2 ANQGSEA. In DNA, the CDR3 is TGCAGCGTTGAAGATCTTAGCTTTTCGGCAGGGTTGAACACTGAAGCTTTCTTT. It specifies CSVEDLSFSAGLNTEAFF.

This chain links TRBV14 with TRBJ2-2; no reliable D call. Germline loops: CDR1 SGHDN, CDR2 FVKESK. Trimming removed 3 bases from V and 5 bases from J, with 7 bases in between. CDR3 length equals 13 residues. This CDR3 is CASSQWPTGELFF. CDR3 in DNA: TGTGCCAGCAGCCAGTGGCCAACCGGGGAGCTGTTTTTT.

The V and J genes are TRBV5-1 and TRBJ2-7, with TRBD1 matching over 10 bases. The CDR3 runs to 14 residues. CDR1 and CDR2 (germline): SGHRS, YFSETQ. Trimming took 5 bases from V and 2 from J; bases not matched to a gene: 4. CDR3 sequence (DNA): TGCGCCAGCAGTGGGACAGGGGAGGCCTACGAGCAGTACTTC. It translates to CASSGTGEAYEQYF.